This T cell receptor (beta chain) was recorded in a study of T cell repertoires in cytomegalovirus infection. TCRdb reanalysed the reads using MiXCR and keeps one entry per CDR3 protein. The top ten clones hold roughly an eighth of a sample with approximately 1,000,000 distinct CDR3 sequences, less than 35% of them seen once. As regards this clonotype: Its specificity is unknown.

CDR1 SGHDT and CDR2 YYEEEE come from the germline V gene. The CDR3 runs 13 residues. The ends lost 4 bases at V and 7 bases at J; junction bases unmatched: 5. The J gene is TRBJ1-1, the V gene TRBV5-6; 9 bases line up with TRBD1. The sequence was obtained from a human donor in good health (CMV status not recorded). Some clones in this sample may be carry-over from other donors' samples. The source was cultured CD8+ T cells from PBMCs, collected from culture after CMV antigen stimulation. As DNA, the CDR3 is TGTGCCAGCAGCGATGGACAGGGGTATGAAGCTTTCTTT. It codes for CASSDGQGYEAFF. The variable domain in full, completed from reference TRBV5-6 and TRBJ1-1, reads DAGVTQSPTHLIKTRGQQVTLRCSPKSGHDTVSWYQQALGQGPQFIFQYYEEEERQRGNFPDRFSGHQFPNYSSELNVNALLLGDSALYLCASSDGQGYEAFFGQGTRLTVV.